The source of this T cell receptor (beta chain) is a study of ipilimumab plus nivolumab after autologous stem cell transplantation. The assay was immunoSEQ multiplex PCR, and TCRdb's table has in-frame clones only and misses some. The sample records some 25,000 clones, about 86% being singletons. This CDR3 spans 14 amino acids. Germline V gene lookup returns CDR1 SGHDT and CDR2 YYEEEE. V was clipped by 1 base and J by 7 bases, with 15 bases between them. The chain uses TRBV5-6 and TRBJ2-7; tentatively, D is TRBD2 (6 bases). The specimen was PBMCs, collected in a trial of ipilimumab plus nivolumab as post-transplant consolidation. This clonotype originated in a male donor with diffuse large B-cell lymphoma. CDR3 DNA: TGTGCCAGCAGCTTGTCCGGACCCCGGGGGGAGCAGTACTTC. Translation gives CASSLSGPRGEQYF. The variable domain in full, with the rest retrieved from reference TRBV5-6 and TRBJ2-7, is DAGVTQSPTHLIKTRGQQVTLRCSPKSGHDTVSWYQQALGQGPQFIFQYYEEEERQRGNFPDRFSGHQFPNYSSELNVNALLLGDSALYLCASSLSGPRGEQYFGPGTRLTVT.